What follows describes a single TCR beta chain. Its antigen is currently unknown. The data originate from a study of cytotoxic CD8 clonotypes in ibrutinib-treated CLL. Looking at the study overall: When averaged across all of the samples, the counts came to roughly 240,000 productive templates and tens of thousands of productive rearrangements. Findings and caveats of the study: Public clonotypes were seen rarely and were contracted or stable on treatment.

Assay: immunoSEQ multiplex PCR; the TCRdb copy retains only in-frame clones and omits some. The data show tens of thousands of clones, with less than 85% seen just once and less than 40% held by the top ten. In germline, CDR1 is KGHSH, CDR2 LQKENI. CDR3 length: 16 residues. The ends lost 2 bases at V and 1 base at J; junction bases unmatched: 4. The specimen comprised PBMCs, sampled after 24 months of ibrutinib treatment. The TCR sequence derives from a human donor with chronic lymphocytic leukemia. J is TRBJ2-2 and V is TRBV18; 7 nucleotides line up with TRBD1. CDR3 protein: CASSPDRARNTGELFF. In DNA form, the CDR3 reads TGTGCCAGCTCACCAGACAGGGCCAGGAACACCGGGGAGCTGTTTTTT.